These 22 T cell receptor beta chains originate from one sample sequenced in a study of CD8 T cells in Susac syndrome. Random hexamers primed reverse transcription of about 0.45 to 1 ug RNA. TCRdb reanalysed the immunoSEQ multiplex PCR reads using MiXCR and keeps one entry per CDR3 protein. The sample consists of more than 80,000 distinct CDR3 sequences, roughly 94% of them appearing once. Sequencing was done on a sample of CD8+ T cells from PBMCs. These receptors were collected from a human donor with Susac syndrome.

The V call is TRBV29-1, the J call TRBJ1-2; no firm D call. The CDR3 covers 11 residues. Germline V gene data show CDR1 as SQVTM and CDR2 as ANQGSEA. V lost 0 bases to trimming and J lost 8 bases, with 7 bases between them. The CDR3 loop reads CSVEEKRGYTF. In nucleotides, the CDR3 is TGCAGCGTTGAAGAAAAGAGGGGCTACACCTTC.

This rearrangement joins TRBV20-1 to TRBJ2-2; 8 positions agree with TRBD1. The trim removed 4 bases at V and 5 bases at J, leaving 12 bases unmatched. Germline V gene lookup returns CDR1 DFQATT and CDR2 SNEGSKA (reference sequence). The CDR3 runs to 16 residues. The CDR3 protein is CSAIRQGSKTTGELFF. Here the CDR3 DNA reads TGCAGTGCTATTCGACAGGGGTCCAAAACGACCGGGGAGCTGTTTTTT.

The chain links TRBV4-1 to TRBJ1-1, with TRBD1 matching over 9 bases. The CDR3 is 13 amino acids. V lost 4 bases, J lost 5 bases, and 2 bases stayed unmatched. The germline gives CDR1 MGHRA, CDR2 YSYEKL. The CDR3 bases are TGCGCCAGCAGCCCGGGACAGGGTACTGAAGCTTTCTTT. Its translation: CASSPGQGTEAFF.

The J gene is TRBJ2-1, the V gene TRBV12-3 or TRBV12-4, with 10 bases lining up with TRBD2. Germline trimming cut 7 bases from V and 6 bases from J; bases unmatched to any gene: 0. The CDR3 consists of 12 residues. The CDR3 loop is CASKRGGNEQFF. DNA for the CDR3: TGTGCCAGCAAGCGGGGGGGCAATGAGCAGTTCTTC.

This clonotype was seen a single time. V usage is TRBV27 and J usage is TRBJ1-2, with D possibly TRBD1 on 5 matching bases. The CDR3 runs to 19 residues. V shed 5 bases and J shed 2 bases, with 27 bases lying between them. The germline V gene has CDR1 MNHEY and CDR2 SMNVEV (reference sequence). The CDR3 sequence is CASSPIALKRQRENYGYTF. The CDR3 DNA reads as TGTGCCAGCAGTCCCATAGCCCTTAAGAGACAGAGGGAGAACTATGGCTACACCTTC.

V is TRBV12-3 or TRBV12-4 and J is TRBJ2-2, with TRBD2 identical over 13 bases. V shed 1 base and J 4 bases; nucleotides not matched to a gene: 6. This CDR3 has 18 residues. The CDR3 region has the DNA TGTGCCAGCAGTTTAGAGACTAGCGGGGGGCCGGGCACCGGGGAGCTGTTTTTT. It translates to CASSLETSGGPGTGELFF.

The rearrangement links TRBV13 to TRBJ2-7; possibly TRBD2 for D (6 bases). This CDR3 contains 16 residues. From germline, CDR1 is PRHDT and CDR2 FYEKMQ (reference sequence). The V gene lost 5 bases and the J gene lost 2 bases, with 19 bases spanning the gap. As DNA, the CDR3 is TGTGCCAGCAGCCCTCCAAAAGCGGAGGGCGCCTACGAGCAGTACTTC. Its translation is CASSPPKAEGAYEQYF.

The chain couples TRBV6-1 to TRBJ2-7, with D perhaps assigned TRBD1 or TRBD2 (6 bases each). Trimming removed 11 bases from V and 1 base from J, with 27 bases in between. The germline gives CDR1 MNHNS, CDR2 SASEGT. The CDR3 extends over 17 amino acids. The CDR3 sequence: CAALGGTTDRKSYEQYF. DNA for the CDR3: TGTGCCGCCCTCGGAGGGACAACCGACCGAAAATCCTACGAGCAGTACTTC.

The chain has TRBV3-1 and TRBJ2-1; the D gene could be TRBD1 or TRBD2 (5 bases each). The CDR3 is 14 residues long. Trimming shortened V by 0 bases and J by 10 bases, and 13 bases separated the two germline ends. The V gene's germline CDR1 is LGHDT and CDR2 YNNKEL (reference sequence). The CDR3 loop is CASSQEDPRDEQFF. CDR3 in DNA: TGTGCCAGCAGCCAAGAGGACCCAAGGGACGAGCAGTTCTTC.

This chain links TRBV9 with TRBJ2-2; D may be TRBD2 (6 bases). The germline CDR1 and CDR2 sequences are SGDLS and YYNGEE. Trimming took 0 bases from V and 6 from J, leaving 12 bases between them. The CDR3 is made up of 15 amino acids. The CDR3 sequence: CASSVEDSGAGELFF. CDR3 DNA sequence: TGTGCCAGCAGCGTAGAAGATTCGGGGGCCGGGGAGCTGTTTTTT.

The chain employs TRBV20-1 and TRBJ1-2; D may be TRBD1 (6 bases). Trimming pared 5 bases from V and 2 bases from J, leaving 12 bases between. The CDR3 contains 13 residues. Germline CDR1 is DFQATT and CDR2 is SNEGSKA (reference sequence). The CDR3 DNA follows: TGCAGTGCTGAGAATACAGGGAACTATGGCTACACCTTC. Translated: CSAENTGNYGYTF.

V and J are TRBV29-1 and TRBJ2-3, with D uncertain. The V end was cut by 0 bases, the J end by 2 bases, with 9 bases between. The CDR3 length is 14 residues. Germline V gene lookup returns CDR1 SQVTM and CDR2 ANQGSEA. The CDR3 protein is CSVEDHRPTDTQYF. The CDR3 DNA follows: TGCAGCGTTGAAGATCACAGACCCACAGATACGCAGTATTTT.

The chain employs TRBV9 and TRBJ2-1, with 9 bases fitting TRBD2. The V segment lost 4 bases and the J segment 7 bases; nucleotides outside the gene matches: 12. Germline loops: CDR1 SGDLS, CDR2 YYNGEE. The CDR3 has 16 residues. The CDR3 here is CASSPIPPSGANEQFF. CDR3 bases: TGTGCCAGCAGCCCCATACCCCCTAGCGGGGCTAATGAGCAGTTCTTC.

The chain links TRBV20-1 to TRBJ1-2, with 7 nucleotides matching TRBD1. V shed 6 bases and J 5 bases; nucleotides not matched to a gene: 6. Germline loops: CDR1 DFQATT, CDR2 SNEGSKA (reference sequence). The CDR3 has 12 residues. The CDR3 loop reads CSALPTGYGYTF. The CDR3 coding sequence is TGCAGTGCCCTCCCGACAGGGTATGGCTACACCTTC.

V and J are TRBV19 and TRBJ1-1, with a possible D match to TRBD1 (6 bases). Deletions cut 10 bases from V and 1 base from J, with 13 bases between. This CDR3 is 13 amino acids long. The germline V gene encodes CDR1 LNHDA and CDR2 SQIVND (reference sequence). CDR3 sequence reads: CATSDSGNTEAFF. The CDR3 region has the DNA TGTGCCACGTCGGACAGTGGGAACACTGAAGCTTTCTTT.

The V gene is TRBV7-7, the J gene TRBJ2-3; D is ambiguous. V shed 4 bases and J shed 2 bases, with 10 bases lying between them. This CDR3 spans 14 amino acids. Germline values: CDR1 SSHAT, CDR2 FNYEAQ (reference sequence). The CDR3: CASSSASLTDTQYF. DNA of the CDR3: TGTGCCAGCAGCTCGGCCAGCCTCACAGATACGCAGTATTTT.

The V gene is TRBV20-1, the J gene TRBJ2-3; D may be TRBD2 (7 bases). Per the germline V gene, CDR1 is DFQATT and CDR2 is SNEGSKA (reference sequence). Trimming stripped 3 bases from V and 5 bases from J, with 15 bases between. The CDR3 extends over 14 amino acids. CDR3 DNA: TGCAGTGCTAGGGGGCCGGGGGGCAGAGATACGCAGTATTTT. Its translation: CSARGPGGRDTQYF.

This chain uses TRBV13 with TRBJ2-7; D is unclear. This CDR3 region has 10 residues. V lost 2 bases and J lost 10, with 6 bases in between. Germline loops: CDR1 PRHDT, CDR2 FYEKMQ (reference sequence). The CDR3: CASSLKPQYF. CDR3 nucleotide sequence: TGTGCCAGCAGCTTAAAACCCCAGTACTTC.

V and J are TRBV6-6 and TRBJ1-4; D remains unclear. The germline CDR1 and CDR2 sequences are MNHNY and SVGAGI (reference sequence). V shed 4 bases and J shed 12 bases, with 9 bases lying between them. CDR3 length: 11 residues. The CDR3 sequence is CASSSGPELFF. CDR3 in DNA: TGTGCCAGCAGTTCTGGGCCCGAACTGTTTTTT.

This chain connects TRBV12-3 or TRBV12-4 to TRBJ2-3; no definite D call. The CDR3 totals 12 residues. V shed 5 bases and J shed 9 bases, with 12 bases lying between them. As DNA, the CDR3 is TGTGCCAGCAGTGTGCCCGCCATGACGCAGTATTTT. Protein sequence: CASSVPAMTQYF.

The J gene is TRBJ2-1, the V gene TRBV9, with D possibly being TRBD2 (5 bases). Trimming took 0 bases from V and 7 from J, leaving 11 bases between them. This CDR3 spans 14 amino acids. The germline CDR1 and CDR2 sequences are SGDLS and YYNGEE. The CDR3 spells CASSVDREGNEQFF. The CDR3 nucleotides read TGTGCCAGCAGCGTAGATCGGGAAGGGAATGAGCAGTTCTTC.

For this clonotype: In this CDR3 the conserved last residue, phenylalanine or tryptophan, is missing, so a read error is likely. The DNA is left out, because the CDR3 cannot be placed on it with certainty; the CDR3 is given as TCRdb lists it. The V gene is TRBV2, the J gene TRBJ1-4; the tabulated D call, TRBD1, remains unverified against the DNA. The CDR3 numbers 12 amino acids, ends counted. Per the germline V gene, CDR1 is SNHLY and CDR2 is FYNNEI. The CDR3 loop is CASNSDPGYVTI.